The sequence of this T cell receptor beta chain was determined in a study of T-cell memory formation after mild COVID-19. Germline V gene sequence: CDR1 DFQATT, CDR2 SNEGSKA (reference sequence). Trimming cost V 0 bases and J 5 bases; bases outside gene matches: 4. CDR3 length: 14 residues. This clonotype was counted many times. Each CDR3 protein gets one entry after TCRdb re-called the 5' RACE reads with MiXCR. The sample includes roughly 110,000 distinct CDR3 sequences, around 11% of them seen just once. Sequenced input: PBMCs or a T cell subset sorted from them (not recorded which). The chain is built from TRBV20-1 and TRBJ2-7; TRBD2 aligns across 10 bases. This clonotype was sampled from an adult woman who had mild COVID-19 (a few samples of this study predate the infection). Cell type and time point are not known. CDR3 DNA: TGCAGTGCTAGAGATCCGGGACTAGCGCACGAGCAGTACTTC. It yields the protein CSARDPGLAHEQYF.